This TCR beta chain was observed in a study of control samples from healthy donors and cancer patients. Libraries were prepared by immunoSEQ multiplex PCR; TCRdb keeps only in-frame clonotypes and omits some of them. The data show some 150,000 clones, around 95% seen once. The receptor was derived from a woman aged 60 to 75 in good health. The specimen was blood.

CDR3 nucleotide sequence: TGTGCCATCAGTGAGGACCGGGGGGGGAAAAACATTCAGTACTTC. This codes for CAISEDRGGKNIQYF. V is TRBV10-3 and J is TRBJ2-4; 8 positions match TRBD2. With V trimmed by 2 bases and J by 4 bases, 4 bases remained unmatched. The length of the CDR3 is 15 residues. Germline lookup yields CDR1 ENHRY and CDR2 SYGVKD.